This T cell receptor beta chain is drawn from a study of shared clonotypes between healthy human individuals. Worth noting for this clone: Its target is unknown.

General study points: Against clonotypes common to all four donors, non-shared ones had lower generation probabilities. The sole specimen, blood, was sampled, and tissue repertoires likely differ.

CDR3 length: 13 residues. Germline CDR1 reads MNHNY; CDR2 reads SVGAGI (reference sequence). The V end lost 6 bases, the J end lost 7 bases, and 15 bases lay between the germline ends. Assay: immunoSEQ multiplex PCR; the TCRdb copy retains only in-frame clones and omits some. The sample contains about 2.4 million clones, 80% to 95% of which appear only once. V is TRBV6-6 and J is TRBJ1-2; maybe TRBD1 (5 bases). This TCR derives from a man aged 18 to 35 in good health. Some clones in this sample may be carry-over from other donors' samples. Sequenced material: naive CD4+ T cells from PBMCs. Subset specified: CD45RA+ positively selected. CDR3 sequence reads: CASRPRDLSGYTF. CDR3 DNA sequence: TGTGCCAGCAGACCCCGGGACCTAAGTGGCTACACCTTC.